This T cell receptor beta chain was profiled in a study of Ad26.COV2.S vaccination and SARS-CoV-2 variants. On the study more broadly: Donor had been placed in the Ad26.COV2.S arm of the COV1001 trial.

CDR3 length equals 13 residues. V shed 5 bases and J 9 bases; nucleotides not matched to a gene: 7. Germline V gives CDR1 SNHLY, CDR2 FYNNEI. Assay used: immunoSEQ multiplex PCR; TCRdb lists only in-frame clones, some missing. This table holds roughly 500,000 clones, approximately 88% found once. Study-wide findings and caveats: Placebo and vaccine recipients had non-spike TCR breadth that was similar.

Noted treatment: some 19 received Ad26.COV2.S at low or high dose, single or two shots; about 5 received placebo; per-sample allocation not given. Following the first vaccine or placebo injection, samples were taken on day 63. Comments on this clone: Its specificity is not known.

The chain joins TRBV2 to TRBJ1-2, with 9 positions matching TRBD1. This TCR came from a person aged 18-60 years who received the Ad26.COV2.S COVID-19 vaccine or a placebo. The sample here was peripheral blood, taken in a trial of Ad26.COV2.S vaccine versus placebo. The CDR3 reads CASSRTGETRYTF. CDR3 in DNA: TGTGCCAGCAGTCGGACAGGGGAAACTCGCTACACCTTC.